Below are 10 T cell receptor beta chains sequenced from a single sample in a study of regulatory T cells in long-lasting Graves disease. Through Arm-PCR of CDR3 regions and iRepertoire HTBI primers, TCR beta libraries were built. MiXCR was run by TCRdb on the multiplex PCR reads, yielding one entry per CDR3 protein. The data show 680,000 or so distinct CDR3 sequences, roughly 15% seen once. As to time point: newly diagnosed GD, antithyroid drugs for less than 3 months. PBMC RNA was the source of the TCR library. These data were likewise used in another study, on T cells in Graves' hyperthyroidism and ophthalmopathy.

The sample consisted of peripheral blood mononuclear cells (PBMCs), taken at new diagnosis, from a patient treated with antithyroid drugs. These receptors were taken from a woman aged 25-40 years with Graves disease.

There are many counts of this clonotype. The chain couples TRBV12-3 or TRBV12-4 to TRBJ2-7, with D perhaps matching TRBD1 (5 bases). The V gene lost 4 bases and the J gene lost 2 bases, with 21 bases spanning the gap. The CDR3 has 17 amino acids. This CDR3 reads CASSSSIATGAPYEQYF. DNA of the CDR3: TGTGCCAGCAGTTCCTCGATCGCTACAGGAGCCCCCTACGAGCAGTACTTC.

This clonotype came up many times. The chain links TRBV6-1 to TRBJ1-1, with 8 bases aligning to TRBD1. The CDR3 length is 19 residues. The trim removed 5 bases at V and 8 bases at J, leaving 25 bases unmatched. In germline, CDR1 is MNHNS, CDR2 SASEGT. The CDR3 region is CASSIGLLLKSGDRPEAFF. In DNA form, the CDR3 reads TGTGCCAGCAGTATCGGCCTTTTGTTGAAAAGTGGGGACAGGCCAGAAGCTTTCTTT.

This clonotype was seen many times. The gene calls are TRBV11-2 and TRBJ1-1, with unresolved D. The CDR3 is 13 residues long. V dropped 8 bases and J dropped 0 bases, with 10 bases sitting between them. The germline V gene encodes CDR1 SGHAT and CDR2 FQNNGV. The CDR3 reads CASGRFMNTEAFF. The CDR3 DNA reads TGTGCCAGCGGGAGATTTATGAACACTGAAGCTTTCTTT.

This clonotype was counted a few times. The CDR3 protein is CASRKRAGNQPQHF. In nucleotides, the CDR3 is TGTGCCAGTAGAAAAAGGGCAGGCAATCAGCCCCAGCATTTT. This sequence joins TRBV19 and TRBJ1-5; D not resolved. Between the trimmed V and J ends, which lost 6 bases and 2 bases, there was a span of 11 bases. Germline CDR1 is LNHDA and CDR2 is SQIVND (reference sequence). The CDR3 runs 14 residues.

This rearrangement joins TRBV20-1 to TRBJ1-2, with D tentatively TRBD1 (5 bases). The germline CDR1 and CDR2 sequences are DFQATT and SNEGSKA (reference sequence). This CDR3 contains 14 residues. V shed 6 bases and J shed 6 bases, with 20 bases lying between them. CDR3 sequence (DNA): TGCAGTGCCCCTTCGGGGCCCGGTGGTCATGGCTACACCTTC. It yields the protein CSAPSGPGGHGYTF.

In this sample, this clonotype turned up once. The CDR3 here is CASSQETPGLAVSQGNTGELFF. The CDR3 DNA follows: TGTGCCAGCAGCCAAGAGACTCCGGGACTAGCGGTATCCCAAGGAAACACCGGGGAGCTGTTTTTT. V is TRBV3-1 and J is TRBJ2-2; 11 bases fit TRBD2. V dropped 0 bases and J dropped 2; count of bases not matched to a gene: 17. CDR1 is LGHDT and CDR2 is YNNKEL in the germline V gene (reference sequence). This CDR3 is built from 22 residues. The complete variable domain, with remaining parts taken from reference TRBV3-1 and TRBJ2-2, reads DTAVSQTPKYLVTQMGNDKSIKCEQNLGHDTMYWYKQDSKKFLKIMFSYNNKELIINETVPNRFSPKSPDKAHLNLHINSLELGDSAVYFCASSQETPGLAVSQGNTGELFFGEGSRLTVL.

In this sample, this clonotype turned up many times. The V gene is TRBV3-1, the J gene TRBJ2-1; D is undetermined. The germline CDR1 and CDR2 sequences are LGHDT and YNNKEL (reference sequence). With 3 bases removed from V and 7 bases from J, the gap between germline ends came to 4 bases. This CDR3 contains 11 residues. The CDR3 is CASSQANEQFF. As DNA, the CDR3 is TGTGCCAGCAGCCAGGCAAATGAGCAGTTCTTC.

This clonotype showed up many times. The gene calls are TRBV29-1 and TRBJ2-3; D remains unclear. Trimming removed 7 bases from V and 3 bases from J, with 14 bases in between. Per germline, CDR1 SQVTM and CDR2 ANQGSEA. The CDR3 is 13 amino acids. The CDR3 DNA reads TGCAGCGCTAAAGGCCCTGGAACAGATACGCAGTATTTT. This gives the protein CSAKGPGTDTQYF.

This clonotype has just a few counts. The chain employs TRBV28 and TRBJ2-1; 8 bases align to TRBD1. J lost 8 bases, V lost 7 bases, and 28 bases had no gene match. Germline V gene sequence: CDR1 MDHEN, CDR2 SYDVKM. There are 20 residues in the CDR3. The CDR3: CASTPRRQGAFGSLGDEQFF. The CDR3 DNA reads TGTGCCAGCACCCCCCGTAGGCAGGGGGCGTTTGGCTCCCTTGGGGATGAGCAGTTCTTC.

The V gene is TRBV9, the J gene TRBJ2-1, with D perhaps TRBD1 (5 bases). The CDR3 runs to 15 residues. Germline V gene lookup returns CDR1 SGDLS and CDR2 YYNGEE. Trimming shortened V by 3 bases and J by 10 bases, and 20 bases separated the two germline ends. CDR3 nucleotides: TGTGCCAGCAGCGGGGGCGGCTCCTCTTCTTTCGAGCAGTTCTTC. It codes for CASSGGGSSSFEQFF.